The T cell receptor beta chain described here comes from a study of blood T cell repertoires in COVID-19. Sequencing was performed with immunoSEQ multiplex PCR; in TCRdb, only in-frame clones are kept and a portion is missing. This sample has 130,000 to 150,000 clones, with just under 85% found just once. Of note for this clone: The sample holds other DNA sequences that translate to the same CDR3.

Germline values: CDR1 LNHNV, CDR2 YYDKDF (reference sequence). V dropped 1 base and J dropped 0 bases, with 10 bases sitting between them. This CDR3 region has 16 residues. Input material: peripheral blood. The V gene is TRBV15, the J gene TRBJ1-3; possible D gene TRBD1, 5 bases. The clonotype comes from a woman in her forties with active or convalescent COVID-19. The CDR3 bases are TGTGCCACCAGCAGAGTCCGGGGGATCTCTGGAAACACCATATATTTT. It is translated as CATSRVRGISGNTIYF. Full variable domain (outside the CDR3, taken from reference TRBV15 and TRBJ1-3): DAMVIQNPRYQVTQFGKPVTLSCSQTLNHNVMYWYQQKSSQAPKLLFHYYDKDFNNEADTPDNFQSRRPNTSFCFLDIRSPGLGDTAMYLCATSRVRGISGNTIYFGEGSWLTVV.